This T cell receptor (beta chain) was sequenced for a study of tumour-infiltrating T cells in Burkitt lymphoma. Here immunoSEQ multiplex PCR was the method, and the copy in TCRdb shows in-frame clones only, minus some. Seen here are some 1,400 clones, around 10% observed once, and the top ten hold over 4%. Trimming removed 2 bases at V and 5 bases at J, with 8 bases between. CDR3 length: 13 residues. Germline CDR1 SGHRS, CDR2 YFSETQ. This receptor was identified in a human donor with Burkitt lymphoma. The material sequenced was tumor tissue. This chain joins TRBV5-1 and TRBJ2-1; D is unresolved. CDR3 nucleotide sequence: TGCGCCAGCAGCTTAGACTCAAACAATGAGCAGTTCTTC. This encodes CASSLDSNNEQFF.